A single sample is the source of the 25 T cell receptor beta chains below, sequenced in a study of OX40 agonist ivuxolimab in advanced cancers. The library relied on the immunoSEQ multiplex PCR assay. TCRdb obtained this table from immuneACCESS and retained in-frame rearrangements with V and J assigned. These tables miss some clones; where compared with another copy, unresolved V genes account for less than half of the shortfall, and the remainder is unexplained. The sample includes 57,000 or so clones, with about 90% observed a single time. The leading ten clones occupy 11% to 15% of the sample. This sample comprised CD4+ or CD8+ T cells sorted from blood, obtained in a trial of the OX40 agonist ivuxolimab. These receptors were obtained from an adult with an advanced solid tumor such as melanoma, head and neck, liver or kidney cancer.

This chain connects TRBV7-9 to TRBJ2-5; D is ambiguous. CDR3 length: 11 residues. Trimming shortened V by 3 bases and J by 7 bases, and 6 bases separated the two germline ends. The germline V gene has CDR1 SEHNR and CDR2 FQNEAQ (reference sequence). The CDR3 region is CASSFSGTQYF. The CDR3 region has the DNA TGTGCCAGCAGCTTCTCAGGGACCCAGTACTTC.

The chain recombines TRBV6-6 with TRBJ1-1, with D unclear. V lost 6 bases, J lost 2 bases, and 10 bases lay in between. CDR1 is MNHNY, CDR2 SVGAGI, per germline (reference sequence). There are 13 residues in the CDR3. The CDR3 spells CASSLLGNTEAFF. The CDR3 DNA sequence: TGTGCCAGCAGCCTACTCGGTAACACTGAAGCTTTCTTT.

J is TRBJ2-5 and V is TRBV30; 11 nucleotides match TRBD2. The V gene's germline CDR1 is GTSNPN and CDR2 SVGIG (reference sequence). This CDR3 comprises 13 residues. V lost 3 bases and J lost 6; bases outside the gene matches: 3. The CDR3 is CAWSTSGSKTQYF. CDR3 in DNA: TGTGCCTGGAGCACTAGCGGGAGTAAGACCCAGTACTTC.

The V gene is TRBV30, the J gene TRBJ2-7, with TRBD2 matching over 12 bases. Germline trimming cut 3 bases from V and 4 bases from J; bases unmatched to any gene: 7. This CDR3 has 15 residues. CDR1 is GTSNPN, CDR2 SVGIG, per germline (reference sequence). The CDR3 DNA follows: TGTGCCTGGAGGCGGGTGACTAGCGGGAGTTACGAGCAGTACTTC. Protein product: CAWRRVTSGSYEQYF.

The rearrangement joins TRBV10-2 to TRBJ2-3, with a tentative D call TRBD1 (6 bases). Germline V gives CDR1 WSHSY, CDR2 SAAADI. Trimming pared 6 bases from V and 3 bases from J, leaving 13 bases between. The CDR3 covers 14 residues. The CDR3 DNA follows: TGCGCCAGCAGAGTGGGACAAAAAACAGATACGCAGTATTTT. Its translation is CASRVGQKTDTQYF.

This rearrangement joins TRBV2 to TRBJ2-7, with 7 bases identical to TRBD2. Germline trimming cut 6 bases from V and 7 bases from J; bases unmatched to any gene: 15. The CDR3 consists of 15 residues. The germline V gene encodes CDR1 SNHLY and CDR2 FYNNEI. The CDR3 region has the DNA TGTGCCAGCAGCGGGGAGAATGGGGGAGCGGGGGAGCAGTACTTC. It specifies CASSGENGGAGEQYF. Together with reference TRBV2 and TRBJ2-7, the CDR3 gives the full variable domain: EPEVTQTPSHQVTQMGQEVILRCVPISNHLYFYWYRQILGQKVEFLVSFYNNEISEKSEIFDDQFSVERPDGSNFTLKIRSTKLEDSAMYFCASSGENGGAGEQYFGPGTRLTVT.

The V gene is TRBV10-3, the J gene TRBJ2-1; 15 bases fit TRBD2. With 11 bases clipped from V and 7 bases from J, the junction kept 6 bases outside the gene matches. The CDR3 length is 14 residues. Germline CDR1 and CDR2: ENHRY and SYGVKD. The CDR3 reads CAQSGTSGRNEQFF. The CDR3 DNA reads TGTGCCCAATCCGGGACTAGCGGGAGGAATGAGCAGTTCTTC.

The rearrangement uses TRBV19 and TRBJ2-3, with 7 bases that match TRBD1. J lost 1 base, V lost 4 bases, and 5 bases had no gene match. The V gene's germline CDR1 is LNHDA and CDR2 SQIVND (reference sequence). The CDR3 covers 15 residues. The CDR3 loop reads CASSRGTVRTDTQYF. As DNA, the CDR3 is TGTGCCAGTAGTAGGGGGACAGTCCGCACAGATACGCAGTATTTT.

The chain combines TRBV25-1 with TRBJ2-2; D remains unclear. CDR1 is MGHDK, CDR2 SYGVNS, per germline. With 8 bases removed from V and 0 bases from J, the gap between germline ends came to 16 bases. This CDR3 is 16 amino acids long. CDR3 sequence reads: CASGRTTGANTGELFF. CDR3 coding DNA: TGTGCCAGCGGACGAACAACGGGTGCGAACACCGGGGAGCTGTTTTTT.

J is TRBJ1-3 and V is TRBV9; D is unclear. Germline V CDR1 and CDR2: SGDLS, YYNGEE. V was pared by 1 base and J by 4 bases, with 9 bases between. The CDR3 is 14 amino acids. CDR3 nucleotides: TGTGCCAGCAGCGTAAAGGAGACCGGAAACACCATATATTTT. The encoded protein is CASSVKETGNTIYF.

The rearrangement uses TRBV5-1 and TRBJ2-2, with a tentative D call TRBD1 (5 bases). The CDR3 has 16 residues. V dropped 4 bases and J dropped 1 base, with 14 bases sitting between them. The germline gives CDR1 SGHRS, CDR2 YFSETQ. The CDR3 sequence: CASSPPGTGNTGELFF. CDR3 in DNA: TGCGCCAGCAGCCCACCGGGTACAGGGAACACCGGGGAGCTGTTTTTT.

The chain couples TRBV27 to TRBJ1-6, with D possibly TRBD1 on 5 matching bases. The V and J ends lost 5 bases and 7 bases respectively, with 12 bases between them. Germline V CDR1 and CDR2: MNHEY, SMNVEV (reference sequence). This CDR3 contains 14 residues. The CDR3 spells CASSRGDGNSPLHF. The CDR3 nucleotides are TGTGCCAGCAGTAGAGGGGACGGGAATTCACCCCTCCACTTT.

The genes are TRBV7-2 and TRBJ2-3; 9 nucleotides align to TRBD2. V gave up 5 bases and J gave up 7 bases; unmatched junction bases: 7. The CDR3 runs 14 residues. Germline CDR1 and CDR2: SGHTA and FQGNSA. The CDR3 region has the DNA TGTGCCAGCAGCCCCGGGACTAGCAGCAATACGCAGTATTTT. Protein: CASSPGTSSNTQYF. The variable domain in full, with the rest retrieved from reference TRBV7-2 and TRBJ2-3, is GAGVSQSPSNKVTEKGKDVELRCDPISGHTALYWYRQSLGQGLEFLIYFQGNSAPDKSGLPSDRFSAERTGGSVSTLTIQRTQQEDSAVYLCASSPGTSSNTQYFGPGTRLTVL.

The chain carries TRBV25-1 and TRBJ2-2, with 9 bases lining up with TRBD2. The CDR3 length is 16 residues. The trim removed 4 bases at V and 5 bases at J, leaving 8 bases unmatched. Germline CDR1 MGHDK, CDR2 SYGVNS. The CDR3 nucleotides read TGTGCCAGCAGTGGCCCCGGACTAGCGAGGACCGGGGAGCTGTTTTTT. This codes for CASSGPGLARTGELFF. The entire variable domain, with the rest obtained from reference TRBV25-1 and TRBJ2-2, is as follows: EADIYQTPRYLVIGTGKKITLECSQTMGHDKMYWYQQDPGMELHLIHYSYGVNSTEKGDLSSESTVSRIRTEHFPLTLESARPSHTSQYLCASSGPGLARTGELFFGEGSRLTVL.

CDR3 coding DNA: TGTGCCAGCAGACTTACAGCTGGAAACACCATATATTTT. Translation gives CASRLTAGNTIYF. V gene TRBV28 combines with J gene TRBJ1-3; D remains unclear. Germline V lookup: CDR1 MDHEN, CDR2 SYDVKM. This CDR3 has 13 amino acids. Deletions cut 6 bases from V and 2 bases from J, with 8 bases between.

This chain connects TRBV2 to TRBJ2-7; D is unclear. The germline gives CDR1 SNHLY, CDR2 FYNNEI. Trimming shortened V by 6 bases and J by 7 bases, and 10 bases separated the two germline ends. CDR3 length equals 11 residues. In DNA form, the CDR3 reads TGTGCCAGCAGCCCTACGTGGGAGCAGTACTTC. Translating it yields CASSPTWEQYF. The entire variable domain, with the rest obtained from reference TRBV2 and TRBJ2-7, is as follows: EPEVTQTPSHQVTQMGQEVILRCVPISNHLYFYWYRQILGQKVEFLVSFYNNEISEKSEIFDDQFSVERPDGSNFTLKIRSTKLEDSAMYFCASSPTWEQYFGPGTRLTVT.

The chain recombines TRBV7-2 with TRBJ2-7, with 8 bases lining up with TRBD1. J was trimmed by 2 bases and V by 5 bases; bases with no gene match: 5. The CDR3 consists of 14 residues. Per the germline V gene, CDR1 is SGHTA and CDR2 is FQGNSA. The CDR3 region has the DNA TGTGCCAGCAGCCCCGAACAGGGGGCCTACGAGCAGTACTTC. Its protein is CASSPEQGAYEQYF.

The chain couples TRBV5-4 to TRBJ1-4, with D uncertain. This CDR3 contains 14 residues. Trimming shortened V by 0 bases and J by 8 bases, and 11 bases separated the two germline ends. The germline CDR1 and CDR2 sequences are SGHNT and YYREEE (reference sequence). The CDR3 DNA reads as TGTGCCAGCAGCTTGGGCGAAGTTAAGGAAAAACTGTTTTTT. It codes for CASSLGEVKEKLFF.

This clone was counted once. The V gene is TRBV28, the J gene TRBJ1-1; D is undetermined. Trimming left V 3 bases short and J 1 base short, with 6 bases between. The CDR3 extends over 13 amino acids. Per the germline V gene, CDR1 is MDHEN and CDR2 is SYDVKM. This chain's CDR3 is CASSFRQNTEAFF. The CDR3 DNA follows: TGTGCCAGCAGTTTTAGACAGAACACTGAAGCTTTCTTT.

The gene calls are TRBV7-2 and TRBJ2-1; no firm D call. The CDR3 is 13 amino acids. Looked up from germline, CDR1 is SGHTA and CDR2 is FQGNSA. Trimming removed 1 base at V and 8 bases at J, with 9 bases between. The DNA of the CDR3 is TGTGCCAGCAGCTTAGTAGTGAGCTATGAGCAGTTCTTC. This translates into CASSLVVSYEQFF.

This clone has just one count. The rearrangement links TRBV7-3 to TRBJ2-5; D gene uncertain. Trimming cost V 1 base and J 2 bases, with 5 bases left between them. The CDR3 has 13 residues. The germline V gene has CDR1 SGHTA and CDR2 FQGTGA. CDR3 coding DNA: TGTGCCAGCAGCTTAATGGGGCAAGAGACCCAGTACTTC. Amino acids: CASSLMGQETQYF.

As to this clone: The same CDR3 also results from other DNA sequences found in this sample. The rearrangement links TRBV6-5 to TRBJ1-2; no definite D call. CDR1 is MNHEY and CDR2 is SVGAGI in the germline V gene. This CDR3 has 12 residues. Trimming took 0 bases from V and 8 from J, leaving 7 bases between them. CDR3 region: CASSYSGGGYTF. The CDR3 DNA is TGTGCCAGCAGTTACTCGGGAGGAGGCTACACCTTC.

This rearrangement joins TRBV4-3 to TRBJ2-2; 10 bases fit TRBD2. Germline lookup yields CDR1 LGHNA and CDR2 YSLEER. CDR3 length: 16 residues. The V segment lost 4 bases and the J segment 0 bases; nucleotides outside the gene matches: 2. CDR3 loop: CASSPTSGANTGELFF. The CDR3 region has the DNA TGCGCCAGCAGCCCCACTAGCGGGGCGAACACCGGGGAGCTGTTTTTT.

The chain carries TRBV5-1 and TRBJ2-7; the match to TRBD2 covers 7 bases. The CDR3 runs to 16 residues. V dropped 0 bases and J dropped 2; count of bases not matched to a gene: 8. Germline V gives CDR1 SGHRS, CDR2 YFSETQ. In DNA form, the CDR3 reads TGCGCCAGCAGCTTGGGGGCGGGAGTCAGCGCCTACGAGCAGTACTTC. Its protein is CASSLGAGVSAYEQYF.

This clone was seen only once. For the CDR3, the DNA is TGTGCCAGCAGAAGACTAGAAATTACCTACGAGCAGTACTTC. Translating it yields CASRRLEITYEQYF. The chain combines TRBV6-1 with TRBJ2-7, with D perhaps TRBD2 (6 bases). V lost 6 bases to trimming and J lost 2 bases, with 14 bases between them. Germline V lookup: CDR1 MNHNS, CDR2 SASEGT. This CDR3 comprises 14 residues.